This T cell receptor (beta chain) appears in the sequencing data of a study of T-cell memory formation after mild COVID-19. A single record per CDR3 protein comes from TCRdb applying MiXCR to the 5' RACE reads. This sample carries about 440,000 distinct CDR3 sequences, 20% of them seen once, and the ten largest clones take 8.4%. The CDR3 runs to 15 residues. Trimming cost V 5 bases and J 2 bases, with 13 bases left between them. The TCR originated in an adult woman who had mild COVID-19 (a few samples of this study predate the infection). Cell type and time point are not known. The chain is built from TRBV12-3 or TRBV12-4 and TRBJ1-3; D is undetermined. Sequencing was carried out using PBMCs or a T cell subset sorted from them (not recorded which). In nucleotides, the CDR3 is TGTGCCAGCAGTCATGATGGACTGGCTGGAAACACCATATATTTT. The encoded protein is CASSHDGLAGNTIYF.